This T cell receptor (beta chain) came from a study of OX40 agonist ivuxolimab in advanced cancers. For context, the study as a whole: Ivuxolimab was an agonistic, fully human IgG2 monoclonal antibody directed against OX40 (CD134), a costimulatory receptor. The monotherapy dose-escalation portion (N ≈ 56 patients) of the phase I ivuxolimab trial is reported in the paper. A male proportion of 82.7% and a mean age of approximately 62 years, ranging from 23 to 79, were recorded for the dose-escalation cohort. Patients were allowed to have had prior anti-PD-1, anti-PD-L1 or anti-CTLA-4 therapy, and 30% to 40% of the dose-escalation patients had been treated with checkpoint inhibitors. Peripheral TCRbeta sequencing aimed to test whether ivuxolimab altered TCR sequence diversity and caused clonal T-cell expansion. Intravenous ivuxolimab was administered to patients every 2 weeks at six dose levels: 0.01, 0.1, 0.3, 1.5, 3 and 10 mg/kg. Among the roughly 54 dose-escalation patients, roughly 20 had hepatocellular carcinoma, approximately 15 melanoma, 9 renal cell carcinoma and 9 head and neck cancer. Partial responses occurred in three dose-escalation patients, of whom one had hepatocellular carcinoma and two had cutaneous melanoma. General findings and caveats noted by the study authors: Which antigens the clonally expanded peripheral T cells were specific for was not determined. In the 0.1-3.0 mg/kg groups, partial responders were among the patients with the lowest normalized peripheral clonal expansion, particularly in CD8+ T cells. Clonal expansion of both CD4+ and CD8+ blood T cells was observed from baseline to week 6 at doses 0.1 to 3.0 mg/kg. Low levels of normalized T-cell clonal expansion were also seen in some nonresponding patients. After ivuxolimab, CD8+ T cells had more expanded clones than CD4+ T cells on average.

The trial excluded patients who had a history of autoimmune disease or who were on systemic immunosuppression. Peripheral blood for TCR sequencing was collected from all dose cohorts at baseline, on cycle 4 day 1, and on cycle 7 day 1. The samples were drawn from a first-in-human, open-label, multicenter phase I dose-escalation trial of ivuxolimab. Adults with locally advanced or metastatic melanoma, renal cell, hepatocellular, or head and neck squamous cell carcinoma were enrolled in the trial. CD4+ and CD8+ T cells were sorted separately from peripheral blood before TCR sequencing. Genomic DNA was isolated from the sorted cells so that the TCRbeta CDR3 region could be sequenced. TCRbeta CDR3 regions were sequenced using the immunoSEQ Assay. This is the immuneACCESS table as TCRdb keeps it, with only in-frame sequences that have V and J called. A part of the clones is gone; compared with another copy, unresolved V genes explain less than half, and the rest is unexplained. The sample table lists about 40,000 clones, approximately 82% of them with a count of one. Around 1.8% of the sample goes to the ten largest clones.

For this clone: It has no known antigen specificity. No base qualities exist here, and no much larger clone lies one base off it.

The junction shows trimming of 0 bases on V and 1 base on J, plus 8 bases between the germline ends. The CDR3 numbers 14 residues from cysteine through phenylalanine. Of all the DNA, just the CDR3 is kept, 42 bases in frame from base 1. From the germline V gene (reference sequence), CDR1 is SGHKS and CDR2 is YYEKEE. The clonotype comes from an adult with an advanced solid tumor such as melanoma, head and neck, liver or kidney cancer. The sequence is built from TRBV5-5 and TRBJ2-7, with no confidently assigned D gene. The material sequenced was CD4+ or CD8+ T cells sorted from blood, taken in a trial of the OX40 agonist ivuxolimab. The CDR3 protein: CASSLAGNSYEQYF. The sequenced DNA is TGTGCCAGCAGCTTGGCTGGCAATTCCTACGAGCAGTACTTC.